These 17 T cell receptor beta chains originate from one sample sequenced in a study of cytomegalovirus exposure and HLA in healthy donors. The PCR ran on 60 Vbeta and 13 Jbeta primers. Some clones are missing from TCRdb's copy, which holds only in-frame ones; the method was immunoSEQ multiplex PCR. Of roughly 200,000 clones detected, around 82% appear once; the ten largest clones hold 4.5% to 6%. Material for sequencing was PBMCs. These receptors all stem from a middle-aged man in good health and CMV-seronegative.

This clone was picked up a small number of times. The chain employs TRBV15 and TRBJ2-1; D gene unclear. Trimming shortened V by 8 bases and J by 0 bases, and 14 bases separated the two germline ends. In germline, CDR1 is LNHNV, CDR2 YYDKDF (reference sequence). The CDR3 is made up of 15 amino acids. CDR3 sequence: CATGRSQSSYNEQFF. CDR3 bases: TGTGCCACCGGTAGAAGTCAAAGCTCCTACAATGAGCAGTTCTTC.

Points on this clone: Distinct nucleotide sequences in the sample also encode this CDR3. The CDR3 loop reads CASSLVGEETQYF. CDR3 DNA sequence: TGTGCCAGCAGTTTAGTGGGCGAAGAGACCCAGTACTTC. V is TRBV27 and J is TRBJ2-5; D remains ambiguous. The CDR3 has 13 amino acids. V was cut by 2 bases and J by 3 bases, with 7 bases left in between. The V gene's germline CDR1 is MNHEY and CDR2 SMNVEV (reference sequence).

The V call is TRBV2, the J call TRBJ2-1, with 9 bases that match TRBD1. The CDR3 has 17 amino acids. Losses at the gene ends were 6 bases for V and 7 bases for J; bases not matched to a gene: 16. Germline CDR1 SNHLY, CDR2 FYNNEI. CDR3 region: CASRRGEPGQGKNEQFF. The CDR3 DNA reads TGTGCCAGCAGGAGGGGAGAACCGGGACAGGGCAAGAATGAGCAGTTCTTC. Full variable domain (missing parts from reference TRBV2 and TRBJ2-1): EPEVTQTPSHQVTQMGQEVILRCVPISNHLYFYWYRQILGQKVEFLVSFYNNEISEKSEIFDDQFSVERPDGSNFTLKIRSTKLEDSAMYFCASRRGEPGQGKNEQFFGPGTRLTVL.

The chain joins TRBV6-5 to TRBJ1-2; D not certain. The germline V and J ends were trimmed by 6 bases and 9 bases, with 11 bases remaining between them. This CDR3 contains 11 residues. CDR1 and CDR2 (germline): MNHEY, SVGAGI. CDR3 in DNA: TGTGCCAGCAGCTCCAGATCACGCTACACCTTC. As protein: CASSSRSRYTF.

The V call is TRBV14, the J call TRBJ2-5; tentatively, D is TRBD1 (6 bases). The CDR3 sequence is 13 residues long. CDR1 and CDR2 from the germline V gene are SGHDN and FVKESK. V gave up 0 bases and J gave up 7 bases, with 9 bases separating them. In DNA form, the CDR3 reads TGTGCCAGCAGCCAAGACGCACAGGGGACCCAGTACTTC. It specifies CASSQDAQGTQYF.

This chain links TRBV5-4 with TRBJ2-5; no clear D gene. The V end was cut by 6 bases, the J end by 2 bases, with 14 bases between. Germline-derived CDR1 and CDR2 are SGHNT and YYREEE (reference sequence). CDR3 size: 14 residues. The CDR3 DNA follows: TGTGCCAGCACCCTAGACTTTAATCAAGAGACCCAGTACTTC. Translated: CASTLDFNQETQYF.

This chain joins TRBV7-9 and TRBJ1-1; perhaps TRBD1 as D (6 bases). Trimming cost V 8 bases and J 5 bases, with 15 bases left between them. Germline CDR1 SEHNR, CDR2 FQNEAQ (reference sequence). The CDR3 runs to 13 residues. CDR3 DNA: TGTGCCAGCTGGCAAGGGGGTTGGACTGAAGCTTTCTTT. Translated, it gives CASWQGGWTEAFF.

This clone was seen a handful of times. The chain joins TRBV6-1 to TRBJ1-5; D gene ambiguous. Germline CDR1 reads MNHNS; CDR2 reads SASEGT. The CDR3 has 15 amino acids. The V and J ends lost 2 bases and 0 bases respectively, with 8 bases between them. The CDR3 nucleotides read TGTGCCAGCAGTGAAACGGTGTATAGCAATCAGCCCCAGCATTTT. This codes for CASSETVYSNQPQHF.

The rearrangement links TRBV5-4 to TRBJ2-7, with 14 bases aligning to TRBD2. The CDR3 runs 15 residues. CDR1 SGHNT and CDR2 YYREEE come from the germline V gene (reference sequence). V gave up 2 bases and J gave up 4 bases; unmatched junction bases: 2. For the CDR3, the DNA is TGTGCCAGCAGCTTTGGGACTAGCGGGAGTTACGAGCAGTACTTC. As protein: CASSFGTSGSYEQYF.

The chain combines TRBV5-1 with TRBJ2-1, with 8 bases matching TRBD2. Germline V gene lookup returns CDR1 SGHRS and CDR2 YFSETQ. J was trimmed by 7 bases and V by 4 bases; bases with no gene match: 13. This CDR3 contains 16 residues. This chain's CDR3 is CASSDPRSGSINEQFF. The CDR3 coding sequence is TGCGCCAGCAGCGACCCGAGGAGCGGGAGTATAAATGAGCAGTTCTTC.

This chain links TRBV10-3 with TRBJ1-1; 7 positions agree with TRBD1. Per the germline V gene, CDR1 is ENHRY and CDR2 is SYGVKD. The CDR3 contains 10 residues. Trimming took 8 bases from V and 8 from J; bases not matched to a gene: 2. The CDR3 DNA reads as TGTGCCATCGGAGGGGGCGAAGCTTTCTTT. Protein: CAIGGGEAFF.

The CDR3 region has the DNA TGTGCCAGCAGACAGGGCCCGGGCGATCAGCCCCAGCATTTT. It translates to CASRQGPGDQPQHF. The chain recombines TRBV5-4 with TRBJ1-5, with a possible D match to TRBD1 (6 bases). The CDR3 runs to 14 residues. Trimming left V 5 bases short and J 5 bases short, with 14 bases between. Germline V lookup: CDR1 SGHNT, CDR2 YYREEE (reference sequence).

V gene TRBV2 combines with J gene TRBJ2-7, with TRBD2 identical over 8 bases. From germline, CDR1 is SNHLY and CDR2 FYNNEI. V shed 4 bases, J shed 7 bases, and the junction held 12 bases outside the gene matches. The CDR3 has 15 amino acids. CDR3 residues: CASSVVRGARREQYF. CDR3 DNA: TGTGCCAGCAGTGTAGTGCGGGGGGCCCGGCGGGAGCAGTACTTC.

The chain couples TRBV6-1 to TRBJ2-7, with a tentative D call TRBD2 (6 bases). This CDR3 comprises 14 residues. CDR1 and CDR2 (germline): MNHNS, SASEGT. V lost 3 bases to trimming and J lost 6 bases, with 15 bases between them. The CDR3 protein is CASSEGGSVREQYF. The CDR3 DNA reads TGTGCCAGCAGTGAGGGGGGATCAGTCCGCGAGCAGTACTTC.

The CDR3 DNA reads as TGTGCCAGCAGCTTCAGGGGGCTCGGTCTTAGTGCCGGGGAGCTGTTTTTT. Its protein is CASSFRGLGLSAGELFF. V is TRBV5-8 and J is TRBJ2-2; 8 positions match TRBD1. Trimming took 2 bases from V and 6 from J; bases not matched to a gene: 12. CDR1 is SGHTS and CDR2 is YDEGEE in the germline V gene. This CDR3 has 17 amino acids.

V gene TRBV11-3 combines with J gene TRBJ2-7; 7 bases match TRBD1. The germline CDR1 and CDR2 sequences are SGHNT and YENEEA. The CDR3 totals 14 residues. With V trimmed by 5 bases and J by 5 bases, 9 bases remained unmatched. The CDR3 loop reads CASSIATGFHEQYF. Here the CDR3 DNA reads TGTGCCAGCAGCATAGCGACAGGGTTCCACGAGCAGTACTTC.

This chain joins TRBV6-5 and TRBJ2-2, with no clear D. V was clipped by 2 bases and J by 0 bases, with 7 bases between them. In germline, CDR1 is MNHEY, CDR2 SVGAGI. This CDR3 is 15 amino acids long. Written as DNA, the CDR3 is TGTGCCAGCAGTTACGACACTTCGAACACCGGGGAGCTGTTTTTT. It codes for CASSYDTSNTGELFF.